Listed below are T cell receptor beta chains from one sample, sequenced in a study of T cells after yellow fever vaccination. MiXCR was run by TCRdb on the 5' RACE reads, yielding one entry per CDR3 protein. Of fewer than 400,000 distinct CDR3 sequences in the sample, more than 5.5% were seen once. Material: PBMCs, obtained 5 days after the yellow fever booster vaccination. Receptor source: a man under 40 who received the YFV17D yellow fever vaccine. Both conserved end residues are part of each CDR3. A D gene is named only where the DNA matches it firmly. The size entry is marked missing in some rows and otherwise reads once, few, many or a size class.

many	TRBD2	TRBJ2-5	TRBV11-2	TGTGCCAGCAGCCATCTGACTAGCGGGCAAGAGACCCAGTACTTC	CASSHLTSGQETQYF
-	TRBD1	TRBJ1-2	TRBV7-6	TGTGCCAGCAGCTCGTGGGGGAGGGGACAGGGACCTCCGCGGACTGGCTACACCTTC	CASSSWGRGQGPPRTGYTF
few	-	TRBJ2-4	TRBV3-1	TGTGCCAGCAGCCAACAGGGACACCGGGAGTACTTC	CASSQQGHREYF
-	TRBD2	TRBJ2-5	TRBV5-1	TGCGCCAGCAGCTTGGGACCTAGCGGCTCCCAAGAGACCCAGTACTTC	CASSLGPSGSQETQYF
-	-	TRBJ1-5	TRBV6-4	TGTGCCAGCAGCCGGGACGTAAATCAGCCCCAGCATTTT	CASSRDVNQPQHF
few	-	TRBJ2-2	TRBV5-5	TGTGCCAGCAGCCGGGGGGTCGACAGGGTCCGCGGGGAGCTGTTTTTT	CASSRGVDRVRGELFF
many	-	TRBJ2-1	TRBV5-1	TGCGCCAGCAGCTCTGATAATCGGGCAGGCCGGTTCTCCGATGAGCAGTTCTTC	CASSSDNRAGRFSDEQFF
few	-	TRBJ2-4	TRBV18	TGTGCCAGCTCACCACCGACAGAAGAGGGCATTCAGTACTTC	CASSPPTEEGIQYF
few	-	TRBJ2-5	TRBV6-5	TGTGCCAGCAGTTACTCGGGCCCAGAGACCCAGTACTTC	CASSYSGPETQYF
few	-	TRBJ2-1	TRBV3-1	TGTGCCAGCAGCCAGGGGGGTTTAGAGTTCTTC	CASSQGGLEFF
few	TRBD1	TRBJ1-2	TRBV6-1	TGTGCCACCCAATCCGGACAGGGAGAGGGCTACACCTTC	CATQSGQGEGYTF
many	TRBD2	TRBJ2-1	TRBV29-1	TGCAGCGCCAGTTTTGGCGGGAGGTTTAGTGAGCAGTTCTTC	CSASFGGRFSEQFF
many	TRBD2	TRBJ2-2	TRBV4-2	TGTGCCAGCAGCCCCGGACTAGCGGGAGGGCCGGAAACCGGGGAGCTGTTTTTT	CASSPGLAGGPETGELFF
few	-	TRBJ2-1	TRBV5-4	TGTGCCAGCAGCTTGGCAGTCAGCTCCTACAATGAGCAGTTCTTC	CASSLAVSSYNEQFF